Below are 21 T cell receptor beta chains sequenced from a single sample in a study of blood T cells in healthy people across ages. For the second PCR, which ran for 7 to 11 cycles, a sample-barcoded 5' primer and a J-beta primer mix were used. TCRdb analysed the 5' RACE reads with MiXCR anew, one entry per CDR3 protein. The table records about 1,800,000 distinct CDR3 sequences, 28% of them present only once. Sequencing was performed on blood. Source of these receptors: a woman in her 30s in good health.

V and J are TRBV20-1 and TRBJ2-2; tentative D call: TRBD2 (6 bases). This CDR3 comprises 14 residues. Trimming removed 1 base from V and 5 bases from J, with 11 bases in between. Per the germline V gene, CDR1 is DFQATT and CDR2 is SNEGSKA (reference sequence). CDR3 protein: CSARVGGPTGELFF. For the CDR3, the DNA is TGCAGTGCTAGAGTGGGAGGCCCGACCGGGGAGCTGTTTTTT.

This clonotype was counted between two and nine times. The J gene is TRBJ2-1, the V gene TRBV12-3 or TRBV12-4, with a tentative D call TRBD1 (6 bases). V was clipped by 10 bases and J by 8 bases, with 30 bases between them. CDR3 length: 17 residues. The CDR3 DNA is TGTGCCACTTCTATGGGCTACCGGGTAGGGGGAACGTATGAGCAGTTCTTC. It translates to CATSMGYRVGGTYEQFF.

The CDR3 coding sequence is TGCAGCGTTAGTGGCAGGGCGAACACTGAAGCTTTCTTT. This translates into CSVSGRANTEAFF. The V and J genes are TRBV29-1 and TRBJ1-1; tentatively, D is TRBD1 (5 bases). The CDR3 length is 13 residues. Germline CDR1 is SQVTM and CDR2 is ANQGSEA. Trimming took 5 bases from V and 1 from J, leaving 11 bases between them.

V is TRBV6-5 and J is TRBJ1-1, with a weak D call TRBD1 (5 bases). Germline V lookup: CDR1 MNHEY, CDR2 SVGAGI. CDR3 size: 11 residues. Between the trimmed V and J ends, which lost 7 bases and 11 bases, there was a span of 14 bases. The DNA for the CDR3 is TGTGCCAGCATCGGGCGGGACCAGGCTTTCTTT. It codes for CASIGRDQAFF.

There are a few counts of this clonotype. This chain joins TRBV20-1 and TRBJ1-4; TRBD1 might be the D (6 bases). V shed 5 bases and J shed 0 bases, with 16 bases lying between them. This CDR3 comprises 16 residues. Germline CDR1 reads DFQATT; CDR2 reads SNEGSKA (reference sequence). This CDR3 reads CSAPDRRKPTNEKLFF. The CDR3, as DNA: TGCAGTGCTCCTGACAGGCGGAAACCAACTAATGAAAAACTGTTTTTT.

In this sample, this clonotype turned up many times. The J gene is TRBJ2-1, the V gene TRBV29-1, with a weak D call TRBD1 (5 bases). Germline V gene sequence: CDR1 SQVTM, CDR2 ANQGSEA. CDR3 size: 12 residues. Trimming stripped 8 bases from V and 6 bases from J, with 14 bases between. The DNA of the CDR3 is TGCAGCCTCACCCAGGGATTCAATGAGCAGTTCTTC. Residues: CSLTQGFNEQFF.

In its sample, this clonotype was seen a few times. This chain links TRBV10-3 with TRBJ1-6, with D perhaps TRBD1 (6 bases). Per germline, CDR1 ENHRY and CDR2 SYGVKD. Trimming pared 4 bases from V and 4 bases from J, leaving 11 bases between. The length of the CDR3 is 15 residues. CDR3 in DNA: TGTGCCATCAGTGGTCGTGGACAGTATAATTCACCCCTCCACTTT. This encodes CAISGRGQYNSPLHF.

This clonotype showed up just a few times. The chain employs TRBV29-1 and TRBJ2-1, with TRBD1 matching over 7 bases. The CDR3 contains 14 residues. Trimming removed 4 bases from V and 1 base from J; junction bases left unmatched: 4. CDR1 and CDR2 from the germline V gene are SQVTM and ANQGSEA. DNA of the CDR3: TGCAGCGTTGCCCTACAGGGGTCCTACAATGAGCAGTTCTTC. Its translation: CSVALQGSYNEQFF.

This clonotype turned up a few times. The chain has TRBV2 and TRBJ2-1; D perhaps matches TRBD1 (7 bases). The CDR3 length is 15 residues. Trimming left V 5 bases short and J 5 bases short, with 16 bases between. The V gene's germline CDR1 is SNHLY and CDR2 FYNNEI. The CDR3: CASSRQGGSNNEQFF. The CDR3 DNA follows: TGTGCCAGCAGTCGACAGGGAGGCAGCAACAATGAGCAGTTCTTC.

This clonotype has ten or more counts. The chain couples TRBV5-1 to TRBJ1-2; D remains unclear. CDR3 length: 14 amino acids. CDR1 and CDR2 from the germline V gene are SGHRS and YFSETQ. The ends were cut back, 4 bases at V and 0 bases at J, with 10 bases in the middle. The CDR3 region has the DNA TGCGCCAGCAGCCCTACCACGGCTAACTATGGCTACACCTTC. Residues: CASSPTTANYGYTF.

To note about this clonotype: At one end the junction does not follow the germline gene, possibly because of a read error. The rearrangement links TRBV4-3 to TRBJ1-5, with a possible D match to TRBD1 (5 bases). Germline-derived CDR1 and CDR2 are LGHNA and YSLEER. CDR3 size: 15 residues. Here the CDR3 reads CASSQVAAGNQSQHF. The CDR3 DNA reads TGCGCCAGCAGCCAAGTGGCGGCAGGGAATCAGTCCCAGCATTTT.

This clonotype was picked up a small number of times. One end of the junction varies from germline; a read error may be responsible. The chain couples TRBV20-1 to TRBJ1-6, with 9 bases aligning to TRBD1. CDR1 DFQATT and CDR2 SNEGSKA come from the germline V gene (reference sequence). This CDR3 region has 15 residues. CDR3 sequence (DNA): TGCGGTGCTAGAGATACAGGGGGCGCGAATTCACCCCTCCACTTT. This encodes CGARDTGGANSPLHF.

The chain recombines TRBV20-1 with TRBJ2-3; tentatively, D is TRBD2 (5 bases). V was clipped by 6 bases and J by 1 base, with 17 bases between them. The CDR3 loop spans 15 amino acids. CDR1 and CDR2 (germline): DFQATT, SNEGSKA (reference sequence). Here the CDR3 reads CSAPNRDKGTDTQYF. The CDR3 region has the DNA TGCAGTGCACCGAACCGGGATAAAGGCACAGATACGCAGTATTTT.

The table lists this clonotype with many counts. V usage is TRBV29-1 and J usage is TRBJ2-1; D perhaps matches TRBD1 (6 bases). Germline CDR1 reads SQVTM; CDR2 reads ANQGSEA. The V gene lost 4 bases and the J gene lost 6 bases, with 10 bases spanning the gap. CDR3 length equals 12 residues. This chain's CDR3 is CSVVIGGNEQFF. In DNA, the CDR3 is TGCAGCGTTGTGATAGGGGGCAATGAGCAGTTCTTC.

In its sample, this clonotype was seen many times. The V and J genes are TRBV10-3 and TRBJ2-1; 10 bases are a match to TRBD2. Trimming at V came to 0 bases and at J to 6 bases, leaving 5 bases not matched to a gene. Germline V gene lookup returns CDR1 ENHRY and CDR2 SYGVKD. CDR3 length: 16 residues. The CDR3 loop is CAISESIAGGFNEQFF. The CDR3 DNA is TGTGCCATCAGTGAGTCGATAGCGGGGGGATTCAATGAGCAGTTCTTC.

The CDR3 nucleotides are TGTGCCAGCAGTCTTCTGAGCGGGGGAACAGATACGCAGTATTTT. Translating gives CASSLLSGGTDTQYF. This chain links TRBV6-2 or TRBV6-3 with TRBJ2-3; 8 positions match TRBD2. This CDR3 comprises 15 residues. V lost 5 bases, J lost 3 bases, and 7 bases stayed unmatched. The germline V gene has CDR1 MNHEY and CDR2 SVGEGT.

This clonotype was detected only a few times. V and J are TRBV9 and TRBJ2-7; TRBD2 might be the D (6 bases). The CDR3 runs 17 residues. Trimming removed 0 bases from V and 2 bases from J, with 18 bases in between. The germline gives CDR1 SGDLS, CDR2 YYNGEE. The CDR3 nucleotides read TGTGCCAGCAGCGTAGCTCCGATCCGAGGGGAGGCCTACGAGCAGTACTTC. It translates to CASSVAPIRGEAYEQYF.

The V and J genes are TRBV10-3 and TRBJ2-5; perhaps TRBD2 as D (6 bases). The CDR3 sequence is 15 residues long. V lost 3 bases and J 5 bases, leaving 16 bases between the germline ends. Germline CDR1 and CDR2: ENHRY and SYGVKD. CDR3 residues: CAISEIAPAGETQYF. Here the CDR3 DNA reads TGTGCCATCAGTGAAATAGCGCCCGCGGGGGAGACCCAGTACTTC.

This clonotype was recorded many times. The V and J genes are TRBV12-3 or TRBV12-4 and TRBJ2-7; tentative D call: TRBD2 (5 bases). This CDR3 has 15 amino acids. V was clipped by 7 bases and J by 2 bases, with 18 bases between them. This CDR3 reads CASKSEGGPPYEQYF. For the CDR3, the DNA is TGTGCCAGCAAATCAGAGGGCGGACCTCCCTACGAGCAGTACTTC.

This clonotype was recorded only once. The chain is built from TRBV7-9 and TRBJ2-1, with D possibly being TRBD2 (6 bases). Germline V lookup: CDR1 SEHNR, CDR2 FQNEAQ (reference sequence). Trimming removed 1 base at V and 10 bases at J, with 11 bases between. The CDR3 has 13 amino acids. The CDR3 DNA sequence: TGTGCCAGCAGCTTAGTTCCGGGAGAGGAGCAGTTCTTC. Translation: CASSLVPGEEQFF.

This clonotype was recorded at least ten times. This rearrangement joins TRBV5-1 to TRBJ2-7; D unclear. V was pared by 2 bases and J by 0 bases, with 9 bases between. The CDR3 runs to 14 residues. Germline CDR1 is SGHRS and CDR2 is YFSETQ. The CDR3 DNA reads TGCGCCAGCAGCTTCGGGTATAACTCCTACGAGCAGTACTTC. This encodes CASSFGYNSYEQYF.